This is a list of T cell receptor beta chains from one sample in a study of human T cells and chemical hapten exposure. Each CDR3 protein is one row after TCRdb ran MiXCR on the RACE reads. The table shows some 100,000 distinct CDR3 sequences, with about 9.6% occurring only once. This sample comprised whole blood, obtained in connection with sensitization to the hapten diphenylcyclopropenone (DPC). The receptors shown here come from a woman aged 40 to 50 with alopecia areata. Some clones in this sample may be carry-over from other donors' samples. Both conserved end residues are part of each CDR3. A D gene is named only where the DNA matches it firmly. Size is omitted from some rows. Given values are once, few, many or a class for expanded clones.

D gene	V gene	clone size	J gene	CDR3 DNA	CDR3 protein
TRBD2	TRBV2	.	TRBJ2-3	TGTGCCAGCAGGCATTCAAGCGGGAGGACCACAGATACGCAGTATTTT	CASRHSSGRTTDTQYF
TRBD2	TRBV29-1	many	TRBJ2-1	TGCAGCATCGACCGGGCTAGCGGATACAATGAGCAGTTCTTC	CSIDRASGYNEQFF
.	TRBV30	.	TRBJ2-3	TGTGCCTGGAGTATCGGACCCGCCACAGATACGCAGTATTTT	CAWSIGPATDTQYF
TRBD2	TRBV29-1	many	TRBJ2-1	TGCAGCGTTTCAACCCGGGAGGGCTCCTACAATGAGCAGTTCTTC	CSVSTREGSYNEQFF
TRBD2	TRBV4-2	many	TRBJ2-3	TGTGCCAGCAGCCCCCGGGAGGCGGGAGGGCCAGGCGATACGCAGTATTTT	CASSPREAGGPGDTQYF
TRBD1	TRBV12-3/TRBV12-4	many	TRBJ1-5	TGTGCCAGCAGTCCGGGACAGCGCTTCAATCAGCCCCAGCATTTT	CASSPGQRFNQPQHF
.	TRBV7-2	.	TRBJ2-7	TGTGCCAGCAGCACCCTAAGGGCGGGACTCTCCTACGAGCAGTACTTC	CASSTLRAGLSYEQYF
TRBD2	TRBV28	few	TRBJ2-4	TGTGCCAGCCGAGTTTCGGGTGCGGGAGAAGCCAAAAACATTCAGTACTTC	CASRVSGAGEAKNIQYF
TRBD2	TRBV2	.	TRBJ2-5	TGTGCCAGCAGACCGACTAGCGGGAGGCAAGAGACCCAGTACTTC	CASRPTSGRQETQYF
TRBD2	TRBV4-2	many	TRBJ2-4	TGTGCCAGCAGCCAAGAGCCTAGCGGCACAGCCAAAAACATTCAGTACTTC	CASSQEPSGTAKNIQYF
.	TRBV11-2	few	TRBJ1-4	TGTGCCAGCAGCTTACAAAGGGGCAGACACAATGAAAAACTGTTTTTT	CASSLQRGRHNEKLFF
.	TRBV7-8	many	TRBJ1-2	TGTGCCAGCAGCCCAAGGACCCTTCGTGAAGGCTACACCTTC	CASSPRTLREGYTF
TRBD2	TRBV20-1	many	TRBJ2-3	TGCAGTGCTAGAGATCTCAGCGGGAGGGGGGAGTCAGATACGCAGTATTTT	CSARDLSGRGESDTQYF
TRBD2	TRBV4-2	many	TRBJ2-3	TGTGCCAGCAGCCAAGAACTAGCGGGAGAAGATACGCAGTATTTT	CASSQELAGEDTQYF
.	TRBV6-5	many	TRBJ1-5	TGTGCCAGCAGTTACTCGTGGTCGAATCAGCCCCAGCATTTT	CASSYSWSNQPQHF
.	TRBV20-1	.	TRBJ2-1	TGCAGTGCCCCAGGGGTCGGGGATGAGCAGTTCTTC	CSAPGVGDEQFF
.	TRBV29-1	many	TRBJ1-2	TGCAGCGTTGGGCTCAGGGCCAACTATGGCTACACCTTC	CSVGLRANYGYTF
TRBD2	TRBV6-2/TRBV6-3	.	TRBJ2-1	TGTGCCAGCAGACTAGCGGGGGTCACCCCTAACAATGAGCAGTTCTTC	CASRLAGVTPNNEQFF
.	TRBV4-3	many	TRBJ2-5	TGCGCCAGCAGCCAAGGACTAGGACGGGAGACCCAGTACTTC	CASSQGLGRETQYF
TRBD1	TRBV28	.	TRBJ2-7	TGTGCCAGCAGTTTCGGGGACAGGGGCTTATCCTACGAGCAGTACTTC	CASSFGDRGLSYEQYF
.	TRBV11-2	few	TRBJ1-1	TGTGCCAGCAGCTCCCTATGGAACACTGAAGCTTTCTTT	CASSSLWNTEAFF
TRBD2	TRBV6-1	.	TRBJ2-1	TGTGCCCCCATCCGGGGGGAGGGCTGGGGTGAGCAGTTCTTC	CAPIRGEGWGEQFF
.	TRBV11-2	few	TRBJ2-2	TGTGCCAGCAGCTTACATCCGAACACCGGGGAGCTGTTTTTT	CASSLHPNTGELFF
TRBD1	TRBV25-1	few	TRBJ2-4	TGTGCCAGCAGTGAATGGGACAGAAACATTCAGTACTTC	CASSEWDRNIQYF
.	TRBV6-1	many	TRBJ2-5	TGTGCCAGCATGACAGGTCCCCGGGCAGAGACCCAGTACTTC	CASMTGPRAETQYF
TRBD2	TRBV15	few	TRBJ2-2	TGTGCCACCAGCAGAGTTGCGGGAGCGGGCGGGGAGCTGTTTTTT	CATSRVAGAGGELFF
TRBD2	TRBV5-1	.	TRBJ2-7	TGCGCCAGCAGCATCTTAGCGGGAGGCAGTGTCTACGAGCAGTACTTC	CASSILAGGSVYEQYF
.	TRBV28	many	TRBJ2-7	TGTGCCTGTTGGGGCGGAACCTACGAGCAGTACTTC	CACWGGTYEQYF
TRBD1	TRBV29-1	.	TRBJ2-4	TGCAGCGTCGGGACAGGGGAGAACATTCAGTACTTC	CSVGTGENIQYF
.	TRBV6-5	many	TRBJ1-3	TGTGCCAGCAGACCTACCGACAACTCTGGAAACACCATATATTTT	CASRPTDNSGNTIYF
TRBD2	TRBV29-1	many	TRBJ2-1	TGCAGCGTCCTTAGAGGACTAGCGGGAGGCAATGAGCAGTTCTTC	CSVLRGLAGGNEQFF
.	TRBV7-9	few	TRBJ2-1	TGTGCCAGCAGCCTATCTGAGACTAGGAATGAGCAGTTCTTC	CASSLSETRNEQFF
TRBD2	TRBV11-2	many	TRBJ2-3	TGTGCCAGCAGCTTAGGTCGGACTAGTTCTCCAGATACGCAGTATTTT	CASSLGRTSSPDTQYF
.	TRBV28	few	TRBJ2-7	TGTGCCAGCAACAGCCTGATGACCTACGAGCAGTACTTC	CASNSLMTYEQYF
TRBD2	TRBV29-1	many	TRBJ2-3	TGCAGCGTTCGCCCAGCGGGAGGGTTAGGAGATACGCAGTATTTT	CSVRPAGGLGDTQYF
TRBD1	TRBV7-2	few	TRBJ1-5	TGTGCCAGCAGCTTAGACTCAGGGGGTAGCAATCAGCCCCAGCATTTT	CASSLDSGGSNQPQHF
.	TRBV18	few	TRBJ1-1	TGTGCCAGCTCACTCCACGCGAACACTGAAGCTTTCTTT	CASSLHANTEAFF
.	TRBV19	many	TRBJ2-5	TGTGCCAGTAGTATCAGTCAGGTCCAAGAGACCCAGTACTTC	CASSISQVQETQYF
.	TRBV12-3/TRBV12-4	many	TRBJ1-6	TGTGCCAGCACCTCGATCCGGGGTAATTCACCCCTCCACTTT	CASTSIRGNSPLHF
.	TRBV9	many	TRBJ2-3	TGTGCCAGCAGTTTCGAGCCCGGCTCTAGCACAGATACGCAGTATTTT	CASSFEPGSSTDTQYF
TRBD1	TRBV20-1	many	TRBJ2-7	TGCAGTGCCGGAACAGGGGACGCAGTACTGCAGTACGAGCAGTACTTC	CSAGTGDAVLQYEQYF
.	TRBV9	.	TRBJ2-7	TGTGCCAGCAGCGTAGCGGCTAGCGACTCCTACGAGCAGTACTTC	CASSVAASDSYEQYF
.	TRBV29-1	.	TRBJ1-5	TGCAGCGTTGAAGGGGTTAGCAATCAGCCCCAGCATTTT	CSVEGVSNQPQHF
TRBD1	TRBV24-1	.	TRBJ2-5	TGTGCCACCAGTGACCCCGGACAGGGGGGACGAGAGACCCAGTACTTC	CATSDPGQGGRETQYF
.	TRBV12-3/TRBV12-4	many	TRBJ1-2	TGTGCCAGCAGTTTGTCGGGGTTAAATGGCTACACCTTC	CASSLSGLNGYTF
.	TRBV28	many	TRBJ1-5	TGTGCCAGCAGTTTATACAGGGTAAACTTTCAGCCCCAGCATTTT	CASSLYRVNFQPQHF
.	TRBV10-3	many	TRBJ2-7	TGTGCCATCAGTGGCCCACAGGATAGCTCCTACGAGCAGTACTTC	CAISGPQDSSYEQYF
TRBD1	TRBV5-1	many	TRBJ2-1	TGCGCCAGCAGGGGGACAGGGGGCTACAATGAGCAGTTCTTC	CASRGTGGYNEQFF